The 26 T cell receptor beta chains below were found in one sample sequenced in a study of radiation and T cells in renal cell carcinoma. Repertoires were generated with immunoSEQ multiplex PCR, while TCRdb's copy carries only in-frame clones and drops some. The sample contains approximately 85,000 clones, about 88% of which appear only once. Regarding time point: blood 4 weeks post-SBRT, at nephrectomy. The treatment here: 15 Gy SBRT to primary tumor, nephrectomy 4 weeks later. Specimen: blood, collected from a patient whose treatment included radiotherapy and nephrectomy. The receptor source for this set is a woman aged 70 to 79 with renal cell carcinoma.

The V and J genes are TRBV9 and TRBJ1-1; D may be TRBD1 (5 bases). CDR1 is SGDLS, CDR2 YYNGEE, per germline. Between the trimmed V and J ends, which lost 0 bases and 6 bases, there was a span of 9 bases. The CDR3 is 13 amino acids. Here the CDR3 DNA reads TGTGCCAGCAGCGTAGAAGCAGGGTCTGAAGCTTTCTTT. This translates into CASSVEAGSEAFF.

This chain joins TRBV6-1 and TRBJ2-3; D unclear. V was clipped by 3 bases and J by 2 bases, with 6 bases between them. There are 13 residues in the CDR3. CDR1 and CDR2 (germline): MNHNS, SASEGT. The CDR3 bases are TGTGCCAGCAGTGAGGGATTCACAGATACGCAGTATTTT. Translating it yields CASSEGFTDTQYF.

This clone was detected only once. This chain's CDR3 is CASSFLDQPQHF. The CDR3 DNA reads as TGTGCCAGCAGCTTCTTGGATCAGCCCCAGCATTTT. This chain uses TRBV7-2 with TRBJ1-5; no clear D. The length of the CDR3 is 12 residues. V lost 3 bases and J lost 5, with 5 bases in between. Per the germline V gene, CDR1 is SGHTA and CDR2 is FQGNSA.

The chain is built from TRBV6-6 and TRBJ2-1; no firm D call. V dropped 2 bases and J dropped 8 bases, with 13 bases sitting between them. Germline values: CDR1 MNHNY, CDR2 SVGAGI (reference sequence). The CDR3 runs to 14 residues. CDR3 sequence reads: CASSYTPPSHEQFF. The CDR3 DNA is TGTGCCAGCAGTTACACCCCTCCGTCCCATGAGCAGTTCTTC.

V usage is TRBV9 and J usage is TRBJ2-1, with TRBD1 as a possible D gene (5 bases). CDR1 SGDLS and CDR2 YYNGEE come from the germline V gene. Trimming left V 0 bases short and J 10 bases short, with 11 bases between. CDR3 size: 13 residues. CDR3 DNA: TGTGCCAGCAGCGTAGCTGATAGGGGAGAGCAGTTCTTC. Translation gives CASSVADRGEQFF.

This clone occurred once. The CDR3 region is CASSLEVGGFYEQYF. The DNA of the CDR3 is TGTGCCAGCAGCTTGGAAGTTGGCGGATTCTACGAGCAGTACTTC. The chain couples TRBV5-6 to TRBJ2-5; D call uncertain. The J call may be incorrect, as the DNA end agrees better with TRBJ2-7. The CDR3 length is 15 residues. Germline values: CDR1 SGHDT, CDR2 YYEEEE.

The V gene is TRBV28, the J gene TRBJ1-2; 8 nucleotides match TRBD1. The germline V gene has CDR1 MDHEN and CDR2 SYDVKM. V trimming: 1 base; J trimming: 4 bases; junction bases outside the gene matches: 5. The CDR3 has 15 residues. The CDR3 is CASSLFAGGAYGYTF. CDR3 nucleotides: TGTGCCAGCAGTTTATTTGCAGGGGGCGCCTATGGCTACACCTTC.

The sample holds one count of this clone. Its ends do not fully match the called genes, so a read error is possible. The chain joins TRBV7-7 to TRBJ2-1; TRBD2 matches 8 bases. Per the germline V gene, CDR1 is SSHAT and CDR2 is FNYEAQ (reference sequence). This CDR3 comprises 14 residues. As DNA, the CDR3 is TGTGCTAGCAGCTTGAGGCGGGGGGACAATGAGCAGTTCTTC. Protein sequence: CASSLRRGDNEQFF.

This chain uses TRBV28 with TRBJ2-3, with 11 bases fitting TRBD2. CDR1 is MDHEN, CDR2 SYDVKM, per germline. Germline trimming cut 3 bases from V and 4 bases from J; bases unmatched to any gene: 9. There are 17 residues in the CDR3. This CDR3 reads CASSFWDLAGGPDTQYF. DNA of the CDR3: TGTGCCAGCAGTTTTTGGGATCTAGCGGGGGGCCCAGATACGCAGTATTTT.

V gene TRBV19 combines with J gene TRBJ1-5, with no clear D. The CDR3 is made up of 15 amino acids. The V end was cut by 4 bases, the J end by 6 bases, with 16 bases between. The germline CDR1 and CDR2 sequences are LNHDA and SQIVND (reference sequence). This CDR3 reads CASSTYRTESQPQHF. CDR3 bases: TGTGCCAGTAGTACCTATAGGACCGAAAGTCAGCCCCAGCATTTT.

This clone is a singleton in its sample. The gene calls are TRBV6-5 and TRBJ2-7; D is possibly TRBD1 (6 bases). V lost 6 bases, J lost 7 bases, and 13 bases lay in between. This CDR3 has 12 residues. From germline, CDR1 is MNHEY and CDR2 SVGAGI. The DNA for the CDR3 is TGTGCCAGCAGCGGACAGTGGGGTGAGCAGTACTTC. Amino acid sequence: CASSGQWGEQYF.

The rearrangement joins TRBV5-5 to TRBJ1-6; the D is unclear. This CDR3 has 16 residues. Germline V CDR1 and CDR2: SGHKS, YYEKEE (reference sequence). The V and J ends lost 4 bases and 6 bases respectively, with 17 bases between them. This chain's CDR3 is CASSPFGESANSPLHF. In DNA form, the CDR3 reads TGTGCCAGCAGCCCGTTTGGAGAGTCTGCTAATTCACCCCTCCACTTT.

This clone appeared a few times. The gene calls are TRBV7-2 and TRBJ2-7, with D possibly TRBD2 on 5 matching bases. The CDR3 totals 14 residues. Per germline, CDR1 SGHTA and CDR2 FQGNSA. The V and J ends lost 3 bases and 5 bases respectively, with 14 bases between them. CDR3 nucleotides: TGTGCCAGCAGCTTGGACGGTTCCGGGGACGAGCAGTACTTC. Its protein product is CASSLDGSGDEQYF.

V gene TRBV4-2 combines with J gene TRBJ1-1; D not certain. Germline CDR1 and CDR2: LGHNA and YNFKEQ. Trimming took 0 bases from V and 4 from J, leaving 24 bases between them. The CDR3 sequence is 19 residues long. The CDR3 sequence: CASSQELGRERIYATEAFF. The CDR3 coding sequence is TGTGCCAGCAGCCAAGAGTTGGGTCGGGAACGGATCTACGCCACTGAAGCTTTCTTT.

This chain links TRBV28 with TRBJ1-2, with 8 bases matching TRBD1. Germline CDR1 reads MDHEN; CDR2 reads SYDVKM. Unmatched junction bases numbered 7, after V lost 1 base and J lost 6 bases. The CDR3 has 15 amino acids. The CDR3 loop reads CASSLSFGQGHGYTF. The CDR3 coding sequence is TGTGCCAGCAGTTTATCGTTCGGACAGGGACATGGCTACACCTTC.

The V gene is TRBV7-9, the J gene TRBJ1-2, with no clear D. V was cut by 3 bases and J by 5 bases, with 4 bases left in between. The CDR3 spans 11 residues. CDR1 is SEHNR, CDR2 FQNEAQ, per germline (reference sequence). The CDR3 DNA is TGTGCCAGCAGCTTCAGTTATGGCTACACCTTC. Residues: CASSFSYGYTF.

The chain carries TRBV1 and TRBJ1-5; TRBD1, the table's D call, was not compared with the DNA. TRBV1 is a recognized pseudogene. This CDR3 is 18 amino acids long. The CDR3 sequence: CTSSQETQGYLGNQPQHF. As DNA, the CDR3 is TGCACCAGCAGCCAAGAGACACAGGGCTACTTGGGCAATCAGCCCCAGCATTTT.

The chain combines TRBV28 with TRBJ1-5; D is perhaps TRBD1 (5 bases). CDR1 MDHEN and CDR2 SYDVKM come from the germline V gene. V shed 6 bases and J shed 2 bases, with 17 bases lying between them. This CDR3 contains 16 residues. CDR3 protein: CASRQPGGSGNQPQHF. As DNA, the CDR3 is TGTGCCAGCAGACAGCCGGGGGGTTCGGGCAATCAGCCCCAGCATTTT.

The CDR3 loop is CAWTPPGLAAYEQYF. DNA of the CDR3: TGTGCCTGGACCCCACCGGGACTAGCCGCCTACGAGCAGTACTTC. The rearrangement links TRBV30 to TRBJ2-7, with 9 bases aligning to TRBD2. Germline values: CDR1 GTSNPN, CDR2 SVGIG (reference sequence). This CDR3 is 15 amino acids long. Losses at the gene ends were 4 bases for V and 2 bases for J; bases not matched to a gene: 9. The whole variable domain, filled in from reference TRBV30 and TRBJ2-7, reads SQTIHQWPATLVQPVGSPLSLECTVEGTSNPNLYWYRQAAGRGLQLLFYSVGIGQISSEVPQNLSASRPQDRQFILSSKKLLLSDSGFYLCAWTPPGLAAYEQYFGPGTRLTVT.

The chain carries TRBV7-2 and TRBJ1-2, with 7 bases aligning to TRBD1. The CDR3 has 15 amino acids. The junction had 11 bases not matched to a gene; V was cut back by 2 bases and J by 8 bases. CDR1 SGHTA and CDR2 FQGNSA come from the germline V gene. DNA for the CDR3: TGTGCCAGCAGCTTAAGGGGGCCTCTAGAGGCAGGCTACACCTTC. Translated, it gives CASSLRGPLEAGYTF.

This clone was seen only once. The chain uses TRBV9 and TRBJ2-1, with 11 positions matching TRBD2. Per the germline V gene, CDR1 is SGDLS and CDR2 is YYNGEE. The CDR3 is 16 amino acids. V was clipped by 0 bases and J by 6 bases; unmatched bases: 5. In nucleotides, the CDR3 is TGTGCCAGCAGCGTAGAGGCTAGCGGGGGGACCAATGAGCAGTTCTTC. This encodes CASSVEASGGTNEQFF.

The chain carries TRBV7-2 and TRBJ1-1; D is possibly TRBD1 (6 bases). This CDR3 is built from 17 residues. Germline loops: CDR1 SGHTA, CDR2 FQGNSA. Trimming shortened V by 0 bases and J by 0 bases, and 14 bases separated the two germline ends. The CDR3 region has the DNA TGTGCCAGCAGCTTAGCAAACCCCGGGACACTGAACACTGAAGCTTTCTTT. Its protein is CASSLANPGTLNTEAFF. The full variable domain, its missing parts supplied by reference TRBV7-2 and TRBJ1-1, is GAGVSQSPSNKVTEKGKDVELRCDPISGHTALYWYRQSLGQGLEFLIYFQGNSAPDKSGLPSDRFSAERTGGSVSTLTIQRTQQEDSAVYLCASSLANPGTLNTEAFFGQGTRLTVV.

This chain uses TRBV9 with TRBJ1-1; the D is unclear. CDR3 length: 12 residues. Germline-derived CDR1 and CDR2 are SGDLS and YYNGEE. The V end was cut by 4 bases, the J end by 4 bases, with 8 bases between. The CDR3 sequence: CASSTSATEAFF. CDR3 nucleotides: TGTGCCAGCAGCACCAGCGCCACTGAAGCTTTCTTT.

This chain uses TRBV7-9 with TRBJ1-2; 7 bases agree with TRBD1. Germline CDR1 SEHNR, CDR2 FQNEAQ (reference sequence). The ends lost 1 base at V and 5 bases at J; junction bases unmatched: 7. The CDR3 contains 15 residues. The CDR3 is CASSLGVGGMYGYTF. DNA for the CDR3: TGTGCCAGCAGCTTAGGGGTAGGGGGCATGTATGGCTACACCTTC.

V is TRBV5-1 and J is TRBJ1-1, with D perhaps TRBD1 (6 bases). The CDR3 length is 14 residues. V lost 1 base to trimming and J lost 1 base, with 8 bases between them. CDR1 and CDR2 from the germline V gene are SGHRS and YFSETQ. CDR3 nucleotide sequence: TGCGCCAGCAGCTTGACAGGGAAGAACACTGAAGCTTTCTTT. It yields the protein CASSLTGKNTEAFF.

This chain joins TRBV28 and TRBJ2-1, with TRBD1 matching 9 bases. The V gene end was trimmed by 4 bases and the J gene end by 8 bases; junction bases not matched to a gene: 15. Germline V lookup: CDR1 MDHEN, CDR2 SYDVKM. CDR3 length: 17 residues. The CDR3 reads CASSSVSPDRGMYEQFF. Written as DNA, the CDR3 is TGTGCCAGCAGTTCCGTAAGTCCGGACAGGGGTATGTATGAGCAGTTCTTC.